Sequencing of this TCR beta chain was carried out in a study of blood T cell repertoires in COVID-19. At the level of the study: Nucleic acid was either cDNA or gDNA, and it came from T cells, B-cell-depleted T cells, or PBMCs.

Trimming took off 5 bases at V and 1 base at J, with 12 bases between the two ends. The germline gives CDR1 MGHRA, CDR2 YSYEKL. This CDR3 region has 14 residues. Only in-frame clones appear in the TCRdb table, and some are missing; sequencing was by immunoSEQ multiplex PCR. In the table there are roughly 290,000 clones, about 85% of which are singletons. The clonotype was recovered from a human donor with COVID-19, enrolled during active disease. The donor label of this sample is uncertain. The rearrangement uses TRBV4-1 and TRBJ2-7, with D perhaps matching TRBD2 (5 bases). Source material: peripheral blood. This CDR3 is CASSMRTGSYEQYF. The CDR3 coding sequence is TGCGCCAGCAGCATGCGGACTGGTTCCTACGAGCAGTACTTC.